Each of the 27 T cell receptor beta chains below was sequenced from the same sample in a study of cytomegalovirus exposure and HLA in healthy donors (TCRdb year 2017). Libraries were made using the immunoSEQ multiplex PCR assay. Sourced from immuneACCESS, this table was stored by TCRdb with only in-frame sequences that have V and J called. A share of the clones is absent; for the studies checked, an unresolved V gene accounts for under half, and the remainder has no known explanation. This sample has some 150,000 clones in its table, and around nine tenths of those were observed once. The top ten hold 3% to 3.5% of the sample. Sequencing was done on a sample of PBMCs. These receptors came from a woman under 30 in good health and CMV-seropositive.

The V gene is TRBV7-2, the J gene TRBJ1-5; D is perhaps TRBD1 (5 bases). The CDR3 has 16 amino acids. Trimming took 1 base from V and 4 from J, leaving 14 bases between them. CDR1 SGHTA and CDR2 FQGNSA come from the germline V gene. The CDR3 DNA is TGTGCCAGCAGCTTAGAGGGGCTGTCAGGTAATCAGCCCCAGCATTTT. Its protein is CASSLEGLSGNQPQHF.

This sequence joins TRBV7-3 and TRBJ1-2; D might be TRBD1 (5 bases). Germline V gives CDR1 SGHTA, CDR2 FQGTGA. V gave up 5 bases and J gave up 7 bases, with 17 bases separating them. The CDR3 runs 14 residues. The chain's CDR3 is CASSINSQGSGYTF. In DNA, the CDR3 is TGTGCCAGCAGCATCAATAGTCAGGGAAGTGGCTACACCTTC.

The rearrangement joins TRBV6-5 to TRBJ2-7; 8 positions agree with TRBD1. The V and J ends lost 5 bases and 8 bases, in that order; junction bases with no gene match: 8. The CDR3 totals 13 residues. Per the germline V gene, CDR1 is MNHEY and CDR2 is SVGAGI. The CDR3 coding sequence is TGTGCCAGCAGTCGGACAGGGCCTACGAAGCAGTACTTC. Residues: CASSRTGPTKQYF.

The chain is built from TRBV20-1 and TRBJ1-1, with 12 bases fitting TRBD1. V lost 7 bases to trimming and J lost 10 bases; unmatched junction nucleotides: 4. The CDR3 length is 11 residues. Germline V lookup: CDR1 DFQATT, CDR2 SNEGSKA (reference sequence). In DNA, the CDR3 is TGCAGTGTTGGGGACAGGGGGCGAGCTTTCTTT. Amino acid sequence: CSVGDRGRAFF.

This chain connects TRBV12-5 to TRBJ1-5; no firm D call. The CDR3 totals 12 residues. Trimming cost V 6 bases and J 3 bases, with 6 bases left between them. CDR1 LGHNT and CDR2 FRNRAP come from the germline V gene. The CDR3 loop is CASGPDNQPQHF. The CDR3 coding sequence is TGTGCTAGTGGCCCAGACAATCAGCCCCAGCATTTT.

V is TRBV28 and J is TRBJ1-1; D is perhaps TRBD1 (6 bases). Germline V gene data show CDR1 as MDHEN and CDR2 as SYDVKM. The V gene lost 6 bases and the J gene lost 4 bases, with 21 bases spanning the gap. There are 16 residues in the CDR3. CDR3 sequence (DNA): TGTGCCAGCAGCACTTCTGGGGGGGGCATCGCCACTGAAGCTTTCTTT. It yields the protein CASSTSGGGIATEAFF. Together with reference TRBV28 and TRBJ1-1, the CDR3 gives the full variable domain: DVKVTQSSRYLVKRTGEKVFLECVQDMDHENMFWYRQDPGLGLRLIYFSYDVKMKEKGDIPEGYSVSREKKERFSLILESASTNQTSMYLCASSTSGGGIATEAFFGQGTRLTVV.

The rearrangement uses TRBV14 and TRBJ1-1; tentative D call: TRBD1 (6 bases). The germline gives CDR1 SGHDN, CDR2 FVKESK. CDR3 length: 14 residues. With 6 bases removed from V and 4 bases from J, the gap between germline ends came to 15 bases. Written as DNA, the CDR3 is TGTGCCAGCAGTTCATCAGGGGTCGCCACTGAAGCTTTCTTT. It is translated as CASSSSGVATEAFF. Based on the CDR3 plus reference TRBV14 and TRBJ1-1, the full variable domain is EAGVTQFPSHSVIEKGQTVTLRCDPISGHDNLYWYRRVMGKEIKFLLHFVKESKQDESGMPNNRFLAERTGGTYSTLKVQPAELEDSGVYFCASSSSGVATEAFFGQGTRLTVV.

The chain employs TRBV10-3 and TRBJ2-5, with 15 bases fitting TRBD2. Trimming cost V 8 bases and J 5 bases; bases outside gene matches: 3. The CDR3 spans 14 residues. Germline CDR1 and CDR2: ENHRY and SYGVKD. This chain's CDR3 is CAIAGLAGGETQYF. The CDR3 bases are TGTGCCATCGCGGGACTAGCGGGAGGCGAGACCCAGTACTTC.

Worth noting for this clone: The junction does not match germline at one end; this may be a read error. The chain has TRBV10-1 and TRBJ1-1, with D perhaps TRBD1 (6 bases). The CDR3 is 13 residues long. Germline V gene lookup returns CDR1 WNHNN and CDR2 SYGVQD (reference sequence). CDR3 residues: CASSESPGEGYLF. CDR3 nucleotide sequence: TGCGCCAGCAGTGAAAGCCCAGGGGAGGGTTATCTCTTT.

The V and J genes are TRBV18 and TRBJ2-5, with 8 nucleotides matching TRBD1. Germline CDR1 reads KGHSH; CDR2 reads LQKENI. J lost 0 bases, V lost 3 bases, and 6 bases had no gene match. The CDR3 length is 16 residues. The CDR3 reads CASSPPGQVHQETQYF. CDR3 nucleotides: TGTGCCAGCTCACCCCCGGGACAGGTCCACCAAGAGACCCAGTACTTC.

The table lists this clone with a few counts. In the same sample, other DNA sequences code for this CDR3. This chain uses TRBV7-9 with TRBJ1-5; 7 bases are shared with TRBD1. Per germline, CDR1 SEHNR and CDR2 FQNEAQ (reference sequence). Losses at the gene ends were 1 base for V and 2 bases for J; bases not matched to a gene: 2. The CDR3 sequence is 15 residues long. DNA for the CDR3: TGTGCCAGCAGCTTAGGTACAGGGGGCAATCAGCCCCAGCATTTT. It is translated as CASSLGTGGNQPQHF.

The gene calls are TRBV15 and TRBJ2-3, with 7 nucleotides matching TRBD1. Germline assignment: CDR1 LNHNV and CDR2 YYDKDF (reference sequence). This CDR3 contains 16 residues. Trimming cost V 0 bases and J 0 bases; bases outside gene matches: 3. The DNA of the CDR3 is TGTGCCACCAGCAGAGACAAGACAGGGAGCACAGATACGCAGTATTTT. Encoded protein: CATSRDKTGSTDTQYF.

V usage is TRBV6-1 and J usage is TRBJ2-7; D might be TRBD1 (6 bases). V was shortened by 10 bases and J by 8 bases, with 18 bases between the two germline ends. Per germline, CDR1 MNHNS and CDR2 SASEGT. CDR3 length: 12 amino acids. In nucleotides, the CDR3 is TGTGCCACCGCCGGCCTAGGACAGCAGCAGTACTTC. Protein sequence: CATAGLGQQQYF.

This clone has just one count. The chain uses TRBV5-6 and TRBJ2-5; possible D gene TRBD2, 6 bases. CDR1 and CDR2 (germline): SGHDT, YYEEEE. This CDR3 comprises 15 residues. V lost 0 bases and J 5 bases, leaving 14 bases between the germline ends. CDR3 region: CASSLVAGSWETQYF. The CDR3 DNA reads TGTGCCAGCAGCTTGGTTGCGGGATCTTGGGAGACCCAGTACTTC.

Notes on this clone: The sample carries other DNA sequences with the same CDR3. This chain connects TRBV9 to TRBJ2-7; D is ambiguous. This CDR3 comprises 11 residues. Germline CDR1 and CDR2: SGDLS and YYNGEE. V was trimmed by 3 bases and J by 4 bases, leaving 5 bases between them. The CDR3 loop is CASSAGYEQYF. Written as DNA, the CDR3 is TGTGCCAGCAGCGCGGGTTACGAGCAGTACTTC.

The gene calls are TRBV4-1 and TRBJ2-7, with 7 positions matching TRBD1. V trimming: 4 bases; J trimming: 3 bases; junction bases outside the gene matches: 15. This CDR3 has 17 residues. Per the germline V gene, CDR1 is MGHRA and CDR2 is YSYEKL. CDR3 bases: TGCGCCAGCAGCCGAAGCCAAACAGGGGCCTGGAACTACGAGCAGTACTTC. This gives the protein CASSRSQTGAWNYEQYF.

The chain employs TRBV10-3 and TRBJ2-5; TRBD1 aligns across 8 bases. The V gene's germline CDR1 is ENHRY and CDR2 SYGVKD. J was trimmed by 5 bases and V by 5 bases; bases with no gene match: 7. CDR3 length: 14 residues. The CDR3 reads CAISQGAEGETQYF. For the CDR3, the DNA is TGTGCCATCAGTCAGGGGGCCGAAGGGGAGACCCAGTACTTC.

This clone was detected a few times. The chain links TRBV2 to TRBJ1-2, with D maybe TRBD1 (5 bases). V lost 5 bases, J lost 14 bases, and 15 bases lay in between. Germline assignment: CDR1 SNHLY and CDR2 FYNNEI. The CDR3 extends over 11 amino acids. The DNA for the CDR3 is TGTGCCAGCAGTAATGCAGGGACTGGAACCTTC. It specifies CASSNAGTGTF.

The V and J genes are TRBV27 and TRBJ2-2, with D possibly being TRBD1 (5 bases). Trimming cost V 2 bases and J 5 bases, with 9 bases left between them. The CDR3 is made up of 14 amino acids. Germline loops: CDR1 MNHEY, CDR2 SMNVEV (reference sequence). CDR3 coding DNA: TGTGCCAGCAGTTTAAAAGGGGATACCGGGGAGCTGTTTTTT. The encoded protein is CASSLKGDTGELFF.

CDR3 protein: CSVCKTGGSYEQYF. The CDR3 nucleotides are TGCAGCGTTTGTAAGACAGGGGGATCCTACGAGCAGTACTTC. The V call is TRBV29-1, the J call TRBJ2-7; 9 bases fit TRBD1. CDR3 length equals 14 residues. Germline V lookup: CDR1 SQVTM, CDR2 ANQGSEA. The V segment lost 5 bases and the J segment 1 base; nucleotides outside the gene matches: 6.

The chain couples TRBV10-3 to TRBJ2-3; no reliable D call. CDR3 size: 14 residues. Germline V CDR1 and CDR2: ENHRY, SYGVKD. Deletions cut 3 bases from V and 1 base from J, with 8 bases between. The chain's CDR3 is CAISETPRTDTQYF. CDR3 coding DNA: TGTGCCATCAGTGAAACTCCCCGCACAGATACGCAGTATTTT.

V gene TRBV19 combines with J gene TRBJ2-1, with D possibly TRBD2 on 6 matching bases. CDR1 LNHDA and CDR2 SQIVND come from the germline V gene (reference sequence). The CDR3 covers 17 residues. V lost 11 bases and J lost 0, with 23 bases in between. This CDR3 reads CAPKGSARGPSYNEQFF. The CDR3 DNA reads TGTGCCCCCAAAGGGTCCGCGCGGGGACCCTCCTACAATGAGCAGTTCTTC.

V usage is TRBV5-1 and J usage is TRBJ2-3; 11 nucleotides agree with TRBD2. V lost 4 bases to trimming and J lost 0 bases; unmatched junction nucleotides: 7. The CDR3 consists of 17 residues. The V gene's germline CDR1 is SGHRS and CDR2 YFSETQ. The CDR3 spells CASSTTSGSQSTDTQYF. In DNA form, the CDR3 reads TGCGCCAGCAGCACTACTAGCGGGAGTCAGAGCACAGATACGCAGTATTTT.

The gene calls are TRBV6-1 and TRBJ2-1; 9 bases are a match to TRBD2. CDR3 size: 19 residues. Germline loops: CDR1 MNHNS, CDR2 SASEGT. V trimming: 1 base; J trimming: 2 bases; junction bases outside the gene matches: 12. The CDR3 spells CASSEETAGGQRAYNEQFF. In nucleotides, the CDR3 is TGTGCCAGCAGTGAAGAGACGGCGGGAGGGCAAAGAGCCTACAATGAGCAGTTCTTC.

V is TRBV19 and J is TRBJ2-3, with 13 nucleotides matching TRBD2. This CDR3 spans 16 amino acids. Looked up from germline, CDR1 is LNHDA and CDR2 is SQIVND (reference sequence). V was clipped by 6 bases and J by 2 bases; unmatched bases: 5. As DNA, the CDR3 is TGTGCCAGTAGACTAGCGGGAGGGCGTGTCACAGATACGCAGTATTTT. This translates into CASRLAGGRVTDTQYF.

The V and J genes are TRBV10-3 and TRBJ2-3, with 8 positions matching TRBD2. This CDR3 region has 14 residues. Germline CDR1 ENHRY, CDR2 SYGVKD. The V gene end was trimmed by 10 bases and the J gene end by 5 bases; junction bases not matched to a gene: 11. This chain's CDR3 is CATETARGGDTQYF. The CDR3 DNA reads as TGTGCCACGGAGACTGCCCGGGGGGGAGATACGCAGTATTTT.

This clone occurred once. The chain uses TRBV4-1 and TRBJ2-7, with 11 bases matching TRBD2. The CDR3 consists of 17 residues. J lost 0 bases, V lost 4 bases, and 8 bases had no gene match. The germline V gene encodes CDR1 MGHRA and CDR2 YSYEKL. DNA for the CDR3: TGCGCCAGCAGCCGAGGTAAAGGGACTAGCGGCTCCTACGAGCAGTACTTC. Its translation: CASSRGKGTSGSYEQYF.